The clone carrying this T cell receptor (beta chain) was found once. Its target is unknown. V gave up 0 bases and J gave up 5 bases, with 12 bases separating them. The CDR3 contains 16 residues. Germline CDR1 is SGHDT and CDR2 is YYEEEE. This specimen comes from a study of T cell responses to AZD1222 COVID-19 vaccine. Study-level points and caveats: Possibly, clonal diversity was underestimated; donors were largely white British and included more females. Elevations in Spike-specific TCR breadth and depth followed administration of two AZD1222 doses. Unmutated variant regions reportedly attract nearly half of all spike-specific TCRs.

Clones were read by immunoSEQ multiplex PCR, and TCRdb kept only the in-frame ones, dropping some. The table includes just under 150,000 clones, approximately 91% detected once. The material was peripheral blood, obtained 28 days after the second dose of the MenACWY control vaccine. The chain uses TRBV5-6 and TRBJ1-6; tentatively, D is TRBD1 (6 bases). This sequence was found in an adult who received the MenACWY meningococcal vaccine as a control. The CDR3: CASSLDGGTDNSPLHF. The CDR3, as DNA: TGTGCCAGCAGCTTGGATGGGGGCACTGATAATTCACCCCTCCACTTT.